The clone carrying this T cell receptor (beta chain) was recorded at least ten times. Its antigen is undetermined. This record belongs to a study of identical twins. Study-wide results and limits: Twins' surplus sharing was weaker for beta out-of-frame sequences.

TCRdb re-called the 5' RACE reads with MiXCR, one entry per CDR3 protein. This sample yields hundreds of thousands of distinct CDR3 sequences, of which roughly 8.6% are seen a single time; 2.1% belongs to the top ten. The CDR3 length is 16 residues. V lost 5 bases, J lost 1 base, and 15 bases lay in between. These same records also appear under a second study, on yellow fever vaccine responses in identical twins.

The source material was memory (CD45RO+) T cells sorted from blood. V is TRBV12-3 or TRBV12-4 and J is TRBJ1-3; no clear D gene. The receptor comes from a woman between 18 and 30 years old in good health. The CDR3 region is CASSGRRVRSGNTIYF. The CDR3 DNA sequence: TGTGCCAGCAGTGGCCGAAGAGTTAGATCTGGAAACACCATATATTTT.